The 29 T cell receptor beta chains below all came from one sample that was sequenced in a study of blood T cells in healthy people across ages. It was with a sample-barcoded 5' primer and a J-beta primer mix that a second PCR of roughly 7 to 12 cycles was run. TCRdb re-analysed the 5' RACE reads in MiXCR, keeping a single row per CDR3 protein. The table includes over a million distinct CDR3 sequences, roughly 59% detected once. Material for sequencing was blood. The receptors were gathered from a man younger than 30 in good health.

This clonotype has more than one count but fewer than ten. The CDR3 nucleotides read TGTGCCAGCAGCTCGAGCGGGTATTCACCGTATTTT. Protein product: CASSSSGYSPYF. The chain recombines TRBV3-1 with TRBJ2-3; possibly TRBD2 for D (6 bases). CDR3 length: 12 residues. Germline V gives CDR1 LGHDT, CDR2 YNNKEL (reference sequence). Trimming removed 5 bases from V and 14 bases from J, with 17 bases in between.

The chain links TRBV2 to TRBJ2-3, with TRBD1 as a possible D gene (6 bases). The CDR3 has 12 amino acids. Per germline, CDR1 SNHLY and CDR2 FYNNEI. Trimming took off 10 bases at V and 4 bases at J, with 12 bases between the two ends. The CDR3 bases are TGTGCCACACGGGACACCGCAGATACGCAGTATTTT. Protein product: CATRDTADTQYF.

This clonotype was seen just once. The chain carries TRBV9 and TRBJ2-1, with TRBD1 identical over 7 bases. Germline-derived CDR1 and CDR2 are SGDLS and YYNGEE. With V trimmed by 3 bases and J by 3 bases, 6 bases remained unmatched. The CDR3 is made up of 15 amino acids. The CDR3 coding sequence is TGTGCCAGCAGCGCCCCGGGACAGAACTACAATGAGCAGTTCTTC. It codes for CASSAPGQNYNEQFF.

The chain carries TRBV27 and TRBJ2-5, with no clear D. Trimming removed 0 bases from V and 2 bases from J, with 7 bases in between. The CDR3 has 14 residues. Germline CDR1 is MNHEY and CDR2 is SMNVEV (reference sequence). CDR3 sequence: CASSLSVFQETQYF. CDR3 coding DNA: TGTGCCAGCAGTTTATCAGTCTTTCAAGAGACCCAGTACTTC.

This chain links TRBV7-2 with TRBJ1-1, with TRBD1 identical over 8 bases. Germline trimming cut 1 base from V and 6 bases from J; bases unmatched to any gene: 13. Germline loops: CDR1 SGHTA, CDR2 FQGNSA. CDR3 length: 17 amino acids. The CDR3: CASSLGQGATIRAEAFF. The CDR3, as DNA: TGTGCCAGCAGCTTAGGTCAGGGGGCTACGATACGCGCTGAAGCTTTCTTT. Based on the CDR3 plus reference TRBV7-2 and TRBJ1-1, the full variable domain is GAGVSQSPSNKVTEKGKDVELRCDPISGHTALYWYRQSLGQGLEFLIYFQGNSAPDKSGLPSDRFSAERTGGSVSTLTIQRTQQEDSAVYLCASSLGQGATIRAEAFFGQGTRLTVV.

This sequence joins TRBV24-1 and TRBJ2-2; unclear D gene. V lost 9 bases and J lost 7, with 14 bases in between. The CDR3 sequence is 13 residues long. Per the germline V gene, CDR1 is KGHDR and CDR2 is SFDVKD. In DNA form, the CDR3 reads TGTGCCACCGAAGATCTAGTTGGCGGGGAGCTGTTTTTT. Protein sequence: CATEDLVGGELFF.

V is TRBV7-2 and J is TRBJ1-2; D may be TRBD1 (5 bases). This CDR3 is 15 amino acids long. Germline CDR1 reads SGHTA; CDR2 reads FQGNSA. V lost 5 bases, J lost 4 bases, and 17 bases lay in between. In DNA, the CDR3 is TGTGCCAGCAGCCCCCACGACAGAAATCTCTATGGCTACACCTTC. This sequence encodes CASSPHDRNLYGYTF.

The rearrangement links TRBV12-3 or TRBV12-4 to TRBJ1-2; TRBD1 matches 9 bases. J lost 0 bases, V lost 5 bases, and 7 bases had no gene match. The length of the CDR3 is 16 residues. The CDR3 nucleotides read TGTGCCAGCAGTAGGACAGGGGCGGCAGCTAACTATGGCTACACCTTC. Protein: CASSRTGAAANYGYTF.

The chain combines TRBV10-3 with TRBJ1-1; D is uncertain. Trimming cost V 4 bases and J 5 bases, with 8 bases left between them. Germline assignment: CDR1 ENHRY and CDR2 SYGVKD. This CDR3 has 12 amino acids. The CDR3 spells CAISATLTEAFF. The DNA for the CDR3 is TGTGCCATCAGTGCCACTCTAACTGAAGCTTTCTTT.

The chain carries TRBV7-9 and TRBJ1-4; possibly TRBD1 for D (6 bases). Trimming pared 3 bases from V and 8 bases from J, leaving 19 bases between. CDR1 and CDR2 (germline): SEHNR, FQNEAQ (reference sequence). The CDR3 has 16 residues. CDR3 coding DNA: TGTGCCAGCAGCTTCCCCCTACAGGGTTTGGGAGAAAAACTGTTTTTT. It encodes CASSFPLQGLGEKLFF.

The chain has TRBV4-3 and TRBJ2-2; 7 bases match TRBD2. Germline assignment: CDR1 LGHNA and CDR2 YSLEER. The CDR3 covers 16 residues. Unmatched junction bases numbered 8, after V lost 2 bases and J lost 5 bases. CDR3 coding DNA: TGCGCCAGCAGCCAAATCGCGGGAGCAAGAACCGGGGAGCTGTTTTTT. Translation: CASSQIAGARTGELFF.

This clonotype has just a few counts. The CDR3 region is CSVVVSTYEQYF. The CDR3, as DNA: TGCAGCGTTGTCGTCAGTACCTACGAGCAGTACTTC. The chain has TRBV29-1 and TRBJ2-7; no clear D. The CDR3 is made up of 12 amino acids. CDR1 is SQVTM, CDR2 ANQGSEA, per germline. V was trimmed by 4 bases and J by 2 bases, leaving 9 bases between them.

This clonotype came up once. The V and J genes are TRBV6-2 or TRBV6-3 and TRBJ2-7, with D possibly TRBD1 on 5 matching bases. The CDR3 loop spans 13 amino acids. Trimming removed 6 bases at V and 3 bases at J, with 12 bases between. Germline CDR1 reads MNHEY; CDR2 reads SVGEGT. The CDR3 loop reads CASRDIRNYEQYF. The CDR3 coding sequence is TGTGCCAGCAGGGACATAAGAAACTACGAGCAGTACTTC.

This clonotype came up a few times. V gene TRBV20-1 combines with J gene TRBJ2-4; D possibly corresponds to TRBD1 (6 bases). The CDR3 totals 14 residues. Germline V gives CDR1 DFQATT, CDR2 SNEGSKA (reference sequence). V lost 3 bases to trimming and J lost 0 bases, with 9 bases between them. For the CDR3, the DNA is TGCAGTGCTAGGAAGGGGGTAGCCAAAAACATTCAGTACTTC. It is translated as CSARKGVAKNIQYF.

This chain connects TRBV5-4 to TRBJ2-5, with a weak D call TRBD1 (6 bases). This CDR3 spans 15 amino acids. V lost 1 base and J lost 1, with 11 bases in between. CDR1 SGHNT and CDR2 YYREEE come from the germline V gene (reference sequence). The CDR3 sequence is CASSLSQGPQETQYF. The CDR3 nucleotides are TGTGCCAGCAGCTTGTCACAGGGCCCCCAAGAGACCCAGTACTTC.

The chain recombines TRBV5-4 with TRBJ2-1; the D is unclear. V gave up 10 bases and J gave up 3 bases, with 8 bases separating them. Germline loops: CDR1 SGHNT, CDR2 YYREEE (reference sequence). The CDR3 extends over 11 amino acids. CDR3 in amino acids: CAGTRYNEQFF. As DNA, the CDR3 is TGTGCCGGTACACGCTACAATGAGCAGTTCTTC.

The rearrangement joins TRBV25-1 to TRBJ1-1; D call uncertain. This CDR3 has 15 amino acids. Per germline, CDR1 MGHDK and CDR2 SYGVNS. Trimming cost V 7 bases and J 2 bases, with 17 bases left between them. As DNA, the CDR3 is TGTGCCAGCACATCTAGTCGCAAGGGAAACACTGAAGCTTTCTTT. Its translation: CASTSSRKGNTEAFF.

The chain links TRBV3-1 to TRBJ2-4; D is uncertain. TRBJ2-7 matches the DNA end more closely, so the J call is doubtful. The germline gives CDR1 LGHDT, CDR2 YNNKEL (reference sequence). This CDR3 has 14 amino acids. Written as DNA, the CDR3 is TGTGCCAGCAGCCAAGATCAGGCCCCCGACGAGCAGTACTTC. As protein: CASSQDQAPDEQYF.

This clonotype was picked up a small number of times. The chain carries TRBV4-3 and TRBJ1-2, with TRBD1 as a possible D gene (6 bases). Germline CDR1 and CDR2: LGHNA and YSLEER. Trimming left V 4 bases short and J 0 bases short, with 12 bases between. This CDR3 comprises 15 residues. The CDR3 loop is CASSPSTGTNYGYTF. For the CDR3, the DNA is TGCGCCAGCAGCCCGTCGACAGGAACTAACTATGGCTACACCTTC.

With respect to this clonotype: An end of the junction differs from the germline gene, which may be a read error. V and J are TRBV29-1 and TRBJ2-1; 8 bases match TRBD2. In germline, CDR1 is SQVTM, CDR2 ANQGSEA. The CDR3 covers 14 residues. CDR3 residues: CSVRSGSYSNERFF. In DNA form, the CDR3 reads TGCAGCGTTAGGAGCGGGAGCTATTCCAATGAGCGGTTCTTC.

For the CDR3, the DNA is TGTGCCAGCAGTTACTCCACCGGACTAGCGGGGAACAATGAGCAGTTCTTC. It codes for CASSYSTGLAGNNEQFF. The gene calls are TRBV6-5 and TRBJ2-1; the match to TRBD2 covers 12 bases. Germline values: CDR1 MNHEY, CDR2 SVGAGI. The CDR3 is 17 residues long. The junction had 5 bases not matched to a gene; V was cut back by 0 bases and J by 5 bases.

This clonotype was counted only a few times. This chain links TRBV6-1 with TRBJ2-3, with D perhaps TRBD1 (5 bases). Trimming cost V 7 bases and J 4 bases, with 15 bases left between them. CDR3 length equals 14 residues. Germline V gene data show CDR1 as MNHNS and CDR2 as SASEGT. CDR3 in DNA: TGTGCCAGCACAACATCTTCCAGGGCAGATACGCAGTATTTT. It translates to CASTTSSRADTQYF.

The chain links TRBV4-3 to TRBJ2-6; no clear D gene. With 0 bases removed from V and 0 bases from J, the gap between germline ends came to 9 bases. The germline V gene has CDR1 LGHNA and CDR2 YSLEER. CDR3 length: 17 amino acids. Here the CDR3 DNA reads TGCGCCAGCAGCCAAGATTTCCGGGCCTCTGGGGCCAACGTCCTGACTTTC. This gives the protein CASSQDFRASGANVLTF.

CDR3 loop: CSTLTGYQETQYF. In nucleotides, the CDR3 is TGCAGCACCCTGACGGGGTACCAAGAGACCCAGTACTTC. The genes are TRBV29-1 and TRBJ2-5, with D possibly matching TRBD2 (5 bases). CDR3 size: 13 residues. Germline values: CDR1 SQVTM, CDR2 ANQGSEA. The V end was cut by 8 bases, the J end by 0 bases, with 13 bases between.

V usage is TRBV7-6 and J usage is TRBJ2-3; 9 bases align to TRBD2. This CDR3 has 17 residues. The germline V gene has CDR1 SGHVS and CDR2 FNYEAQ. With V trimmed by 5 bases and J by 1 base, 10 bases remained unmatched. The CDR3 here is CASSVSGRGLGTDTQYF. The CDR3 DNA is TGTGCCAGCAGCGTTAGCGGGAGAGGTTTGGGCACAGATACGCAGTATTTT.

V and J are TRBV6-5 and TRBJ2-5; unclear D gene. The V and J ends lost 5 bases and 3 bases respectively, with 10 bases between them. Germline values: CDR1 MNHEY, CDR2 SVGAGI. The CDR3 totals 13 residues. In nucleotides, the CDR3 is TGTGCCAGCAGTCTCCACTTGAAAGAGACCCAGTACTTC. Residues: CASSLHLKETQYF.

The rearrangement links TRBV27 to TRBJ1-6; the D is unclear. The CDR3 length is 14 residues. Trimming cost V 3 bases and J 9 bases, with 12 bases left between them. Germline values: CDR1 MNHEY, CDR2 SMNVEV (reference sequence). The CDR3: CASSFVILGSPLHF. CDR3 DNA sequence: TGTGCCAGCAGTTTTGTCATCTTGGGTTCACCCCTCCACTTT.

The count of this clonotype is one. V is TRBV12-3 or TRBV12-4 and J is TRBJ2-2; D tentatively fits TRBD1 or TRBD2 (5 bases each). CDR3 length: 15 amino acids. Between the trimmed V and J ends, which lost 4 bases and 7 bases, there was a span of 16 bases. Here the CDR3 DNA reads TGTGCCAGCAGTTCCTCCGGGACCCGGCTCGGGGAGCTGTTTTTT. This gives the protein CASSSSGTRLGELFF.

V is TRBV7-2 and J is TRBJ1-2; 10 bases match TRBD1. Germline CDR1 is SGHTA and CDR2 is FQGNSA. The CDR3 totals 14 residues. The junction had 4 bases not matched to a gene; V was cut back by 7 bases and J by 2 bases. CDR3 in DNA: TGTGCCAGCACCGGGGGACAGGGGAACTATGGCTACACCTTC. This codes for CASTGGQGNYGYTF.